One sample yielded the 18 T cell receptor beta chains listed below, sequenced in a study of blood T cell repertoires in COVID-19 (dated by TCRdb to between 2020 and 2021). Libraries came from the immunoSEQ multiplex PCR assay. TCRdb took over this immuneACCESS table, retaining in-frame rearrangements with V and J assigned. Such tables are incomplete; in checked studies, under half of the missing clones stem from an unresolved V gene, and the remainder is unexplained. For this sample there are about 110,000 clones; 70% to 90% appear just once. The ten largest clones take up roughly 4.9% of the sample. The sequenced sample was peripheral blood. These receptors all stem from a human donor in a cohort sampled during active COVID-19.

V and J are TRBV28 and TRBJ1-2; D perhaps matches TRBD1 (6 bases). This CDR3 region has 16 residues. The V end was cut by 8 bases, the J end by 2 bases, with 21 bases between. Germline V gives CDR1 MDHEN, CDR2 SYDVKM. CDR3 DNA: TGTGCCAGCTGGAGGCAGGGGCACTTATTAAACTATGGCTACACCTTC. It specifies CASWRQGHLLNYGYTF.

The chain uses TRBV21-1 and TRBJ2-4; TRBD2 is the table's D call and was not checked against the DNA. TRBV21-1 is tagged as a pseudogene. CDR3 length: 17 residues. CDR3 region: CASSSTSGELAKNIQYF. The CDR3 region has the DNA TGTGCCAGCAGCAGTACGAGCGGGGAATTAGCCAAAAACATTCAGTACTTC.

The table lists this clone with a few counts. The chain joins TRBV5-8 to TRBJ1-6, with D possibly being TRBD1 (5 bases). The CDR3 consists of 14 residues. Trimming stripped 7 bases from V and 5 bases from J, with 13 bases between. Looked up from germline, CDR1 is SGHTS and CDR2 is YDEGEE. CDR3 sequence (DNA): TGTGCCAGCGGGCGGGGGATAAATAATTCACCCCTCCACTTT. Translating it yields CASGRGINNSPLHF.

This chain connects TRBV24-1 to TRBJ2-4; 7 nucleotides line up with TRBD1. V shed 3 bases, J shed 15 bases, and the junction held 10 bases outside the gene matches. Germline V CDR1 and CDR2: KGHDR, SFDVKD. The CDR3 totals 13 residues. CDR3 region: CATSDNRDRMLYF. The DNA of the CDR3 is TGTGCCACCAGTGATAACCGGGACAGAATGCTGTACTTC.

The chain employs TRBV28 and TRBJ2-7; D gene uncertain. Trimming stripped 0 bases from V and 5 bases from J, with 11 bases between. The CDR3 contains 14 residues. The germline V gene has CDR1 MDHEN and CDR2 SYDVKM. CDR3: CASSLWSTDNEQYF. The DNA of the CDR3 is TGTGCCAGCAGTTTATGGTCTACAGATAACGAGCAGTACTTC.

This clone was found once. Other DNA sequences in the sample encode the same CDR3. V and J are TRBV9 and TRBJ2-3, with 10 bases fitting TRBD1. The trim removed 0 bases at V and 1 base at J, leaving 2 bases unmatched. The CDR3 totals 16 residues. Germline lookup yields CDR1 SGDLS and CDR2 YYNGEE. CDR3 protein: CASSVEGTGGTDTQYF. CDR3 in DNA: TGTGCCAGCAGCGTAGAAGGGACAGGGGGCACAGATACGCAGTATTTT.

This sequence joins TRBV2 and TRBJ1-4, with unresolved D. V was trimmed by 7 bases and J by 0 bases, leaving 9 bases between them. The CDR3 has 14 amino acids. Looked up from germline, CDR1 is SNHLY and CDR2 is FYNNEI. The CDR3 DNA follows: TGTGCCAGCAACCCAAGAGCAACTAATGAAAAACTGTTTTTT. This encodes CASNPRATNEKLFF. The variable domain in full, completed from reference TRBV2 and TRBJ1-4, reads EPEVTQTPSHQVTQMGQEVILRCVPISNHLYFYWYRQILGQKVEFLVSFYNNEISEKSEIFDDQFSVERPDGSNFTLKIRSTKLEDSAMYFCASNPRATNEKLFFGSGTQLSVL.

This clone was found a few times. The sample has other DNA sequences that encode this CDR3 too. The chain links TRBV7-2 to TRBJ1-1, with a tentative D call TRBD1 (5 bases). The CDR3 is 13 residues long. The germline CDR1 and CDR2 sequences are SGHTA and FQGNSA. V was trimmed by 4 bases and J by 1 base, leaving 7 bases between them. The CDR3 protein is CASSSDRNTEAFF. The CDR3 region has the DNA TGTGCCAGCAGCTCCGACAGGAACACTGAAGCTTTCTTT.

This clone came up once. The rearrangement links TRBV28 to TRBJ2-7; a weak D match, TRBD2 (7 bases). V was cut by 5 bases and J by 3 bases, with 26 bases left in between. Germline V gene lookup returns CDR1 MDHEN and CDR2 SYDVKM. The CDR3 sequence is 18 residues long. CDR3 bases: TGTGCCAGCAGTGGGGTTCCAACCGGGGGGCAACCTATCTACGAGCAGTACTTC. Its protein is CASSGVPTGGQPIYEQYF.

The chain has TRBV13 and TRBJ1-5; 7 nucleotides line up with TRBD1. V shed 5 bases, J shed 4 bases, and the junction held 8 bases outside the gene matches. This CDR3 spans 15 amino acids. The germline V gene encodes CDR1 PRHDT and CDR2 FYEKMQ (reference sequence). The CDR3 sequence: CASSHRGQNNQPQHF. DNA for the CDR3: TGTGCCAGCAGCCATAGGGGACAGAATAATCAGCCCCAGCATTTT.

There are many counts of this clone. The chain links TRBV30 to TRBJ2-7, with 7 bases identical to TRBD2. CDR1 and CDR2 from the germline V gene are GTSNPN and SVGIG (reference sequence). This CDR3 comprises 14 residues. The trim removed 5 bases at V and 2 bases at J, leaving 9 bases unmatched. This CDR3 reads CAWGMDGRTYEQYF. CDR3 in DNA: TGTGCCTGGGGTATGGACGGGAGGACCTACGAGCAGTACTTC.

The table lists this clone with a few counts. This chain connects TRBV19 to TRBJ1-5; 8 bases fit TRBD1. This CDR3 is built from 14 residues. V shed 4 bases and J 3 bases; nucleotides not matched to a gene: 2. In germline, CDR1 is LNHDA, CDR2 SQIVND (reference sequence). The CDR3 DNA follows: TGTGCCAGTAGTACGGACAGGGTCAATCAGCCCCAGCATTTT. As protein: CASSTDRVNQPQHF.

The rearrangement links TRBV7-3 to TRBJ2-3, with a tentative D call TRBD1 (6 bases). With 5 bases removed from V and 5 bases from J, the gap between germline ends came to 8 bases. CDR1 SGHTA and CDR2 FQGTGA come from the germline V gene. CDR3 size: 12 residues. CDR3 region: CASSPRGDTQYF. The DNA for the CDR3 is TGTGCCAGCAGCCCCAGGGGAGATACGCAGTATTTT.

This CDR3 reads CASSFGLEGRGQFF. DNA of the CDR3: TGTGCCAGCAGCTTTGGCCTAGAAGGAAGAGGGCAGTTCTTC. The chain links TRBV28 to TRBJ2-1; D gene unclear. The CDR3 runs to 14 residues. Per germline, CDR1 MDHEN and CDR2 SYDVKM. Trimming pared 6 bases from V and 12 bases from J, leaving 21 bases between.

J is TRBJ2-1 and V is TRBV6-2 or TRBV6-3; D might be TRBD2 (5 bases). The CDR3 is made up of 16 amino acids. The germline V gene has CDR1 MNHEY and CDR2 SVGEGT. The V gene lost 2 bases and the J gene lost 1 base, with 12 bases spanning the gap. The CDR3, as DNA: TGTGCCAGCAGTTACAGTCCCCGGGGTTCCTACAATGAGCAGTTCTTC. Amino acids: CASSYSPRGSYNEQFF.

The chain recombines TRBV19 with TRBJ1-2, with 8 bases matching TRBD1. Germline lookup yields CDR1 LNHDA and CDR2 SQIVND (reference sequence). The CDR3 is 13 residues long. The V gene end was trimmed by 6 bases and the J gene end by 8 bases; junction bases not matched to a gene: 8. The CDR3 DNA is TGTGCCAGTAGCCGGACAGGGAGTTGGGGCTACACCTTC. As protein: CASSRTGSWGYTF.

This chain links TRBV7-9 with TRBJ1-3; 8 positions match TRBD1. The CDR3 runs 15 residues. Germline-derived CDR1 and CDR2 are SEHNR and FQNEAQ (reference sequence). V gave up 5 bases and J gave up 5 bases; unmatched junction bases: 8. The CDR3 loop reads CASSPMQGARNTIYF. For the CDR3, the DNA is TGTGCCAGCAGCCCAATGCAGGGGGCCAGAAACACCATATATTTT.

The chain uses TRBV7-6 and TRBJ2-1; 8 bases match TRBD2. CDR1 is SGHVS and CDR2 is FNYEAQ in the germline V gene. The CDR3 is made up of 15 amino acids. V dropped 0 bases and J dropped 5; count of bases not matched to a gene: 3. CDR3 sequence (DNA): TGTGCCAGCAGCTTAGCGGGACTAGACAACAATGAGCAGTTCTTC. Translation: CASSLAGLDNNEQFF. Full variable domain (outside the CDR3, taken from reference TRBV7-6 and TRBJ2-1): GAGVSQSPRYKVTKRGQDVALRCDPISGHVSLYWYRQALGQGPEFLTYFNYEAQQDKSGLPNDRFSAERPEGSISTLTIQRTEQRDSAMYRCASSLAGLDNNEQFFGPGTRLTVL.